The count of the clone carrying this TCR beta chain is one. These data come from a study of blood T cell repertoires in COVID-19. TCRdb keeps only in-frame clones here, not all; method: immunoSEQ multiplex PCR. The sample lists about 220,000 clones; roughly 83% were seen once. This CDR3 spans 14 amino acids. Looked up from germline, CDR1 is SGHTA and CDR2 is FQGNSA. V shed 1 base and J shed 3 bases, with 6 bases lying between them. This study enrolled people aged roughly 18 to 90 from under 25 US geographic areas. The study assigned cohorts using participant-reported clinical history. The sample consisted of PBMCs or T cells enriched from blood (not recorded which). This clonotype was sampled from a woman in her thirties or forties with acute COVID-19. This sequence joins TRBV7-2 and TRBJ2-2; D call uncertain. In DNA, the CDR3 is TGTGCCAGCAGCTTAGTCCTAGACACCGGGGAGCTGTTTTTT. This encodes CASSLVLDTGELFF.